The 19 T cell receptor beta chains in this list originate from one sample, sequenced in a study of cytomegalovirus exposure and HLA in healthy donors. The PCR used 60 Vbeta and 13 Jbeta primers. TCRdb keeps only in-frame clones here, not all; method: immunoSEQ multiplex PCR. The profile shows around 140,000 clones, around two thirds of them singletons. The sequencing sample was made of PBMCs. The source is a woman aged 40-49 years in good health and CMV-seronegative.

This chain connects TRBV11-3 to TRBJ1-6; D is possibly TRBD1 (5 bases). With 0 bases removed from V and 9 bases from J, the gap between germline ends came to 21 bases. This CDR3 has 18 residues. Germline values: CDR1 SGHNT, CDR2 YENEEA. The chain's CDR3 is CASSLELAGPRRGSPLHF. Here the CDR3 DNA reads TGTGCCAGCAGCTTAGAGCTGGCGGGACCGAGAAGAGGTTCACCCCTCCACTTT. Together with reference TRBV11-3 and TRBJ1-6, the CDR3 gives the full variable domain: EAGVVQSPRYKIIEKKQPVAFWCNPISGHNTLYWYLQNLGQGPELLIRYENEEAVDDSQLPKDRFSAERLKGVDSTLKIQPAELGDSAVYLCASSLELAGPRRGSPLHFGNGTRLTVT.

The chain combines TRBV11-2 with TRBJ2-7, with TRBD2 matching over 8 bases. In germline, CDR1 is SGHAT, CDR2 FQNNGV. With V trimmed by 5 bases and J by 2 bases, 14 bases remained unmatched. This CDR3 has 17 amino acids. CDR3 nucleotide sequence: TGTGCCAGCAGCCGCCGTCCTCGGGGGGGCCTTCCCTACGAGCAGTACTTC. Residues: CASSRRPRGGLPYEQYF.

This rearrangement joins TRBV5-1 to TRBJ1-6; 8 bases map to TRBD1. The germline V gene encodes CDR1 SGHRS and CDR2 YFSETQ. After removal of 6 bases from V and 6 bases from J, the junction contained 11 bases not matched to a gene. The CDR3 consists of 16 residues. The CDR3 is CASTPTGGEGNSPLHF. The CDR3 coding sequence is TGCGCCAGCACCCCCACAGGGGGTGAGGGTAATTCACCCCTCCACTTT.

This rearrangement joins TRBV11-2 to TRBJ2-7; no clear D. The CDR3 sequence is 16 residues long. CDR1 and CDR2 (germline): SGHAT, FQNNGV. V lost 0 bases, J lost 0 bases, and 12 bases lay in between. This CDR3 reads CASSLDSVSSSYEQYF. The DNA of the CDR3 is TGTGCCAGCAGCTTAGATTCAGTATCAAGCTCCTACGAGCAGTACTTC.

This clone was observed once. V gene TRBV7-9 combines with J gene TRBJ1-4; D possibly corresponds to TRBD1 (6 bases). Per germline, CDR1 SEHNR and CDR2 FQNEAQ (reference sequence). The V gene lost 1 base and the J gene lost 8 bases, with 11 bases spanning the gap. The CDR3 spans 14 residues. In nucleotides, the CDR3 is TGTGCCAGCAGCTTAGTGGGGCAGGGGGAAAAACTGTTTTTT. Protein sequence: CASSLVGQGEKLFF.

The chain links TRBV28 to TRBJ2-7; D is perhaps TRBD2 (6 bases). V was shortened by 3 bases and J by 3 bases, with 12 bases between the two germline ends. This CDR3 contains 14 residues. Germline V gene data show CDR1 as MDHEN and CDR2 as SYDVKM. CDR3 residues: CASSFGGIGYEQYF. CDR3 in DNA: TGTGCCAGCAGTTTCGGGGGAATAGGCTACGAGCAGTACTTC.

The chain uses TRBV2 and TRBJ2-1; 9 bases align to TRBD1. The CDR3 sequence is 12 residues long. Germline V gene sequence: CDR1 SNHLY, CDR2 FYNNEI. V was pared by 8 bases and J by 8 bases, with 4 bases of the junction left unmatched. The CDR3 coding sequence is TGTGCCAGCGGGACAGGGCTGGATGAGCAGTTCTTC. This encodes CASGTGLDEQFF.

The rearrangement links TRBV4-3 to TRBJ1-1; 9 bases map to TRBD1. This CDR3 spans 14 amino acids. J was trimmed by 5 bases and V by 7 bases; bases with no gene match: 8. Germline assignment: CDR1 LGHNA and CDR2 YSLEER. CDR3 protein: CASNEGQGVTEAFF. CDR3 DNA sequence: TGCGCCAGCAATGAGGGACAGGGAGTGACTGAAGCTTTCTTT.

The chain joins TRBV5-1 to TRBJ2-5; D may be TRBD2 (6 bases). CDR1 is SGHRS and CDR2 is YFSETQ in the germline V gene. The CDR3 extends over 15 amino acids. Trimming took 1 base from V and 4 from J, leaving 14 bases between them. CDR3 bases: TGCGCCAGCAGCTTGAACACAGGAGGGAGAGAGACCCAGTACTTC. It encodes CASSLNTGGRETQYF.

In DNA form, the CDR3 reads TGTGCCAGCAGCGTAGAGCAACAGGGGTATGGCTACACCTTC. It translates to CASSVEQQGYGYTF. This chain links TRBV9 with TRBJ1-2; TRBD1 aligns across 7 bases. CDR1 and CDR2 from the germline V gene are SGDLS and YYNGEE. The CDR3 contains 14 residues. V was pared by 0 bases and J by 5 bases, with 4 bases of the junction left unmatched.

This chain joins TRBV6-1 and TRBJ2-5; 8 nucleotides line up with TRBD1. V trimming: 8 bases; J trimming: 2 bases; junction bases outside the gene matches: 7. CDR3 size: 14 residues. CDR1 and CDR2 from the germline V gene are MNHNS and SASEGT. The DNA for the CDR3 is TGTGCCAGCCATACAGGGGGTGGTCAAGAGACCCAGTACTTC. Its protein is CASHTGGGQETQYF.

The chain couples TRBV29-1 to TRBJ2-1; a possible D gene is TRBD2 (6 bases). V lost 3 bases to trimming and J lost 7 bases, with 13 bases between them. The length of the CDR3 is 13 residues. Germline loops: CDR1 SQVTM, CDR2 ANQGSEA. The CDR3 sequence: CSVDPTRGNEQFF. In DNA form, the CDR3 reads TGCAGCGTTGACCCTACCCGGGGGAATGAGCAGTTCTTC.

This sequence joins TRBV2 and TRBJ2-3; the D gene is possibly TRBD1 (6 bases). CDR3 length equals 14 residues. The V end lost 5 bases, the J end lost 7 bases, and 16 bases lay between the germline ends. The germline gives CDR1 SNHLY, CDR2 FYNNEI. DNA of the CDR3: TGTGCCAGCAGTTTACAGGGACCGGGACATACGCAGTATTTT. Residues: CASSLQGPGHTQYF.

This clone was observed a few times. The chain employs TRBV2 and TRBJ2-1; the D gene is possibly TRBD2 (5 bases). The V gene's germline CDR1 is SNHLY and CDR2 FYNNEI. The V end was cut by 1 base, the J end by 5 bases, with 6 bases between. This CDR3 contains 13 residues. The CDR3 loop is CASSEDGDNEQFF. The CDR3 nucleotides are TGTGCCAGCAGTGAAGACGGGGACAATGAGCAGTTCTTC.

This chain joins TRBV10-3 and TRBJ1-1, with D uncertain. From germline, CDR1 is ENHRY and CDR2 SYGVKD. This CDR3 region has 14 residues. V shed 3 bases and J shed 4 bases, with 12 bases lying between them. The CDR3 bases are TGTGCCATCAGTGATTTGGGCTTGGGCACTGAAGCTTTCTTT. Translating gives CAISDLGLGTEAFF.

The V and J genes are TRBV7-2 and TRBJ1-1; D uncertain. The CDR3 totals 15 residues. Trimming shortened V by 1 base and J by 1 base, and 10 bases separated the two germline ends. The germline V gene has CDR1 SGHTA and CDR2 FQGNSA. The chain's CDR3 is CASSLGIGGNTEAFF. In nucleotides, the CDR3 is TGTGCCAGCAGCTTAGGGATAGGCGGGAACACTGAAGCTTTCTTT.

The CDR3 here is CASSEESFLSEDGYTF. For the CDR3, the DNA is TGTGCCAGCAGTGAAGAATCATTCCTGTCGGAGGATGGCTACACCTTC. The chain is built from TRBV25-1 and TRBJ1-2; D gene ambiguous. The CDR3 runs to 16 residues. Trimming took 2 bases from V and 6 from J, leaving 19 bases between them. Germline CDR1 reads MGHDK; CDR2 reads SYGVNS.

This sequence joins TRBV4-3 and TRBJ1-6, with 7 nucleotides matching TRBD1. The CDR3 totals 15 residues. Germline trimming cut 6 bases from V and 7 bases from J; bases unmatched to any gene: 9. CDR1 is LGHNA and CDR2 is YSLEER in the germline V gene. CDR3 protein: CASRTGLSFNSPLHF. The CDR3 DNA follows: TGCGCCAGCAGGACAGGGCTCAGTTTCAATTCACCCCTCCACTTT.

This clone was seen more than once but under ten times. The genes are TRBV23-1 and TRBJ1-5; no firm D call. TRBV23-1 is known as an ORF, though its function is uncertain. Between the trimmed V and J ends, which lost 10 bases and 0 bases, there was a span of 16 bases. The CDR3 has 15 residues. The CDR3 DNA follows: TGCGCCACCCAAACGGGTTGCGGTAGCAATCAGCCCCAGCATTTT. This codes for CATQTGCGSNQPQHF.